The clone carrying this TCR beta chain was observed at least ten times. The data were obtained in a study of response to subunit inactivated influenza vaccine. Germline V lookup: CDR1 SQVTM, CDR2 ANQGSEA. This CDR3 is 12 amino acids long. The V and J ends lost 5 bases and 2 bases respectively, with 9 bases between them. TCRdb redid the calling of the RT-PCR reads with MiXCR, one entry per CDR3 protein. The repertoire includes more than 550,000 distinct CDR3 sequences, approximately 10% of them detected once, and 8% to 13% sits in the top ten. This sample also belongs to another study, concerning T cells expressing NK-cell markers. This second study notes: The authors generated TCR beta cDNA through 5'RACE template switching with UMIs. It was sorted CD3+CD56+NKG2C+, CD3+CD56+NKG2C- and CD3+CD56-NKG2C+ T cells that supplied the TCR beta repertoires. Sequenced donors, eight in total, included seven who were HCMV-seropositive and one who was seronegative. The authors restricted sorting to alpha-beta TCR T cells with an anti-gamma-delta TCR antibody in several experiments. These same clonotypes (in a few donors) also led the CD3+CD56-NKG2C+ fraction.

J is TRBJ1-1 and V is TRBV29-1; D is unclear. This sequence was found in a man over 45 who received an inactivated influenza vaccine. The source material was PBMCs from blood, sampled on the day of vaccination. The CDR3 DNA is TGCAGCGTTTTTACAGTTAACACTGAAGCTTTCTTT. It encodes CSVFTVNTEAFF.